The subject of this entry is one T cell receptor (beta chain). Clones were read by immunoSEQ multiplex PCR, and TCRdb kept only the in-frame ones, dropping some. The sample yields around 210,000 clones, almost 85% seen once. The entry originates in a study of blood T cell repertoires in COVID-19. Trimming at V came to 4 bases and at J to 3 bases, leaving 6 bases not matched to a gene. CDR1 is SGHRS and CDR2 is YFSETQ in the germline V gene. CDR3 length equals 15 residues. V is TRBV5-1 and J is TRBJ1-5; 8 nucleotides agree with TRBD1. The source of this sequence is a man aged 50 to 59 with COVID-19, enrolled during active disease. The sample comprised peripheral blood. The CDR3 nucleotides read TGCGCCAGCAGCCCCGGGACAGGCCTCAATCAGCCCCAGCATTTT. Translated: CASSPGTGLNQPQHF.